Shown below are 23 T cell receptor beta chains from a single sample sequenced in a study of blood T cells in healthy people across ages. Alongside a J-beta primer mix, a sample-barcoded 5' primer served in a second PCR lasting about 7 to 12 cycles. TCRdb re-called the 5' RACE reads through MiXCR, storing one row per CDR3 protein. The sample lists about a million distinct CDR3 sequences, around 48% occurring once. What was sequenced was blood. These receptors were obtained from a man aged 25 to 45 in good health.

The chain couples TRBV18 to TRBJ2-3; D might be TRBD1 (5 bases). CDR1 KGHSH and CDR2 LQKENI come from the germline V gene. This CDR3 is 15 amino acids long. V was pared by 2 bases and J by 1 base, with 10 bases between. CDR3 DNA sequence: TGTGCCAGCTCACCATCAGGGATAGGCACAGATACGCAGTATTTT. Translation: CASSPSGIGTDTQYF.

This clonotype has only a few counts. This sequence joins TRBV12-3 or TRBV12-4 and TRBJ2-1, with 11 bases that match TRBD2. The CDR3 length is 15 residues. Losses at the gene ends were 1 base for V and 5 bases for J; bases not matched to a gene: 1. The CDR3 bases are TGTGCCAGCAGTTTAGGACTAGCGGGGAACAATGAGCAGTTCTTC. Its protein is CASSLGLAGNNEQFF.

On this clonotype: A much larger clonotype is one base distant, so this may be a read error. The rearrangement links TRBV30 to TRBJ2-6; no clear D. This CDR3 spans 15 amino acids. CDR1 is GTSNPN, CDR2 SVGIG, per germline (reference sequence). V was shortened by 3 bases and J by 4 bases, with 13 bases between the two germline ends. The CDR3 region is CAWSYLGSGANVLTF. As DNA, the CDR3 is TGTGCCTGGAGCTATCTAGGGTCGGGGGCCAACGTCCTGACTTTC. Full variable domain (rest looked up from reference TRBV30 and TRBJ2-6): SQTIHQWPATLVQPVGSPLSLECTVEGTSNPNLYWYRQAAGRGLQLLFYSVGIGQISSEVPQNLSASRPQDRQFILSSKKLLLSDSGFYLCAWSYLGSGANVLTFGAGSRLTVL.

The V and J genes are TRBV7-2 and TRBJ2-5, with a tentative D call TRBD1 (6 bases). The length of the CDR3 is 14 residues. Trimming shortened V by 1 base and J by 1 base, and 7 bases separated the two germline ends. The germline gives CDR1 SGHTA, CDR2 FQGNSA. The CDR3 loop is CASSLGGPQETQYF. The CDR3 DNA reads TGTGCCAGCAGCTTAGGGGGGCCCCAAGAGACCCAGTACTTC.

This clonotype was seen only a few times. The rearrangement links TRBV7-2 to TRBJ1-2; TRBD1 agrees at 9 bases. The V and J ends lost 1 base and 1 base, in that order; junction bases with no gene match: 4. This CDR3 has 16 residues. Germline V gene lookup returns CDR1 SGHTA and CDR2 FQGNSA. The DNA for the CDR3 is TGTGCCAGCAGCTTAGACCCGGGACAGGGTAACTATGGCTACACCTTC. This codes for CASSLDPGQGNYGYTF.

This rearrangement joins TRBV5-4 to TRBJ2-7, with no clear D. Trimming took 3 bases from V and 0 from J, leaving 10 bases between them. The germline CDR1 and CDR2 sequences are SGHNT and YYREEE (reference sequence). The CDR3 has 14 residues. In DNA, the CDR3 is TGTGCCAGCAGCTCCGGCCTCTTCTCCTACGAGCAGTACTTC. As protein: CASSSGLFSYEQYF.

The chain has TRBV6-1 and TRBJ2-1, with 8 nucleotides matching TRBD1. The CDR3 is made up of 15 amino acids. Per germline, CDR1 MNHNS and CDR2 SASEGT. Trimming at V came to 2 bases and at J to 4 bases, leaving 4 bases not matched to a gene. CDR3 protein: CASSESGQGYNEQFF. Written as DNA, the CDR3 is TGTGCCAGCAGTGAATCAGGACAGGGATACAATGAGCAGTTCTTC.

This chain joins TRBV4-1 and TRBJ1-6; no clear D. Germline V gene lookup returns CDR1 MGHRA and CDR2 YSYEKL. Trimming took off 5 bases at V and 7 bases at J, with 15 bases between the two ends. The CDR3 contains 15 residues. CDR3 protein: CASSFSGDLNSPLHF. DNA for the CDR3: TGCGCCAGCAGCTTTTCCGGGGATCTAAATTCACCCCTCCACTTT.

This sequence joins TRBV20-1 and TRBJ2-3; 8 bases are a match to TRBD1. With 3 bases clipped from V and 5 bases from J, the junction kept 10 bases outside the gene matches. The CDR3 contains 15 residues. Germline CDR1 and CDR2: DFQATT and SNEGSKA (reference sequence). The CDR3 reads CSASILQGAEDTQYF. As DNA, the CDR3 is TGCAGTGCTAGCATCCTTCAGGGGGCGGAAGATACGCAGTATTTT.

The chain has TRBV12-3 or TRBV12-4 and TRBJ2-1; tentatively, D is TRBD1 or TRBD2 (5 bases each). Trimming removed 2 bases from V and 14 bases from J, with 13 bases in between. The CDR3 is 12 residues long. Written as DNA, the CDR3 is TGTGCCAGCAGTTTACGGGACGCCAGAGAGTTCTTC. Translated: CASSLRDAREFF.

The V call is TRBV5-1, the J call TRBJ2-3; 11 bases map to TRBD2. Germline CDR1 SGHRS, CDR2 YFSETQ. This CDR3 is built from 18 residues. The V segment lost 1 base and the J segment 2 bases; nucleotides outside the gene matches: 9. Written as DNA, the CDR3 is TGCGCCAGCAGCTTGTCCGTAGCGGGGGGGCCCGTCACAGATACGCAGTATTTT. Protein product: CASSLSVAGGPVTDTQYF.

The chain employs TRBV3-1 and TRBJ2-1; unclear D gene. This CDR3 contains 14 residues. The V and J ends lost 3 bases and 5 bases respectively, with 11 bases between them. Germline values: CDR1 LGHDT, CDR2 YNNKEL (reference sequence). CDR3 residues: CASSQESPHNEQFF. Here the CDR3 DNA reads TGTGCCAGCAGCCAGGAATCACCTCACAATGAGCAGTTCTTC.

This clonotype was seen at least ten times. The rearrangement joins TRBV7-3 to TRBJ1-2, with D perhaps TRBD1 (5 bases). CDR3 length: 12 residues. Germline V gene lookup returns CDR1 SGHTA and CDR2 FQGTGA. V lost 5 bases, J lost 7 bases, and 11 bases lay in between. CDR3 protein: CASSNGASGYTF. In nucleotides, the CDR3 is TGTGCCAGCAGCAACGGGGCGTCTGGCTACACCTTC.

In this sample, this clonotype turned up many times. The rearrangement links TRBV30 to TRBJ2-7; D remains unclear. This CDR3 is 11 amino acids long. The V end was cut by 3 bases, the J end by 3 bases, with 6 bases between. Germline values: CDR1 GTSNPN, CDR2 SVGIG (reference sequence). In DNA, the CDR3 is TGTGCCTGGAGCCGCCTCTACGAGCAGTACTTC. It codes for CAWSRLYEQYF.

This rearrangement joins TRBV3-1 to TRBJ1-5; 8 bases agree with TRBD1. Germline V gene data show CDR1 as LGHDT and CDR2 as YNNKEL (reference sequence). The CDR3 is 15 residues long. Losses at the gene ends were 4 bases for V and 8 bases for J; bases not matched to a gene: 10. DNA for the CDR3: TGTGCCAGCAGCCTTGGGACAGGTGGGCAAAAGCCCCAGCATTTT. This gives the protein CASSLGTGGQKPQHF.

The V call is TRBV12-3 or TRBV12-4, the J call TRBJ2-7; TRBD1 is a possible D gene (5 bases). The CDR3 sequence is 13 residues long. V was trimmed by 5 bases and J by 2 bases, leaving 10 bases between them. The CDR3 loop reads CASSNRKTYEQYF. The CDR3 bases are TGTGCCAGCAGTAACAGGAAGACCTACGAGCAGTACTTC.

The chain has TRBV7-9 and TRBJ2-6; unclear D gene. There are 14 residues in the CDR3. V shed 7 bases and J shed 1 base, with 8 bases lying between them. CDR1 and CDR2 from the germline V gene are SEHNR and FQNEAQ (reference sequence). The CDR3 loop is CASTRASGANVLTF. The DNA of the CDR3 is TGTGCCAGCACCCGGGCGTCTGGGGCCAACGTCCTGACTTTC. The whole variable domain, filled in from reference TRBV7-9 and TRBJ2-6, reads DTGVSQNPRHKITKRGQNVTFRCDPISEHNRLYWYRQTLGQGPEFLTYFQNEAQLEKSRLLSDRFSAERPKGSFSTLEIQRTEQGDSAMYLCASTRASGANVLTFGAGSRLTVL.

J is TRBJ1-5 and V is TRBV6-2 or TRBV6-3, with a tentative D call TRBD1 (6 bases). V lost 9 bases to trimming and J lost 6 bases, with 15 bases between them. Germline V CDR1 and CDR2: MNHEY, SVGEGT. The length of the CDR3 is 13 residues. DNA for the CDR3: TGTGCCAGAAGCGGGGGGCGCGGTCAGCCCCAGCATTTT. It yields the protein CARSGGRGQPQHF.

V usage is TRBV6-4 and J usage is TRBJ2-3; D is uncertain. The V end lost 3 bases, the J end lost 0 bases, and 13 bases lay between the germline ends. The CDR3 has 16 amino acids. Germline V gene data show CDR1 as MRHNA and CDR2 as SNTAGT. CDR3 coding DNA: TGTGCCAGCAGTGAAGATGACCGTTCTAGCACAGATACGCAGTATTTT. This encodes CASSEDDRSSTDTQYF.

V gene TRBV6-5 combines with J gene TRBJ2-3; D may be TRBD1 (5 bases). Looked up from germline, CDR1 is MNHEY and CDR2 is SVGAGI. The CDR3 runs 16 residues. Trimming removed 5 bases from V and 0 bases from J, with 15 bases in between. DNA for the CDR3: TGTGCCAGCAGTCGTACAGGACAAGTTAGCACAGATACGCAGTATTTT. Protein sequence: CASSRTGQVSTDTQYF.

The chain joins TRBV20-1 to TRBJ2-4; TRBD2 matches 10 bases. Near its end, the DNA agrees better with TRBJ2-5, so the J call may be wrong. The CDR3 contains 13 residues. Germline-derived CDR1 and CDR2 are DFQATT and SNEGSKA (reference sequence). CDR3 sequence reads: CSAASGSQETQYF. The DNA of the CDR3 is TGCAGTGCCGCTAGCGGGAGTCAAGAGACCCAGTACTTC.

Notes on this clonotype: The junction departs from germline at one end; a sequencing error may be responsible. The chain recombines TRBV4-3 with TRBJ2-7; D may be TRBD1 (5 bases). The J call may be in error: the DNA end matches TRBJ2-5 better. This CDR3 contains 16 residues. Looked up from germline, CDR1 is LGHNA and CDR2 is YSLEER. The CDR3 DNA reads TGCGCCAGCAGCCAAGAGGGTGACAGTTCTCAAGGGACCCAGTACTTC. Its translation is CASSQEGDSSQGTQYF.

This clonotype was counted only a few times. V and J are TRBV29-1 and TRBJ2-7; D not certain. CDR1 is SQVTM and CDR2 is ANQGSEA in the germline V gene. CDR3 length: 11 amino acids. V lost 4 bases, J lost 4 bases, and 8 bases lay in between. The CDR3 sequence: CSVVWAYEQYF. The CDR3 DNA is TGCAGCGTTGTTTGGGCTTACGAGCAGTACTTC.